One sample yielded the 25 T cell receptor beta chains listed below, sequenced in a study of cytomegalovirus exposure and HLA in healthy donors. The PCR used 60 Vbeta and 13 Jbeta primers. Profiling relied on immunoSEQ multiplex PCR, and the TCRdb table lists in-frame clones only, not all of them. Among around 67,000 clones listed, about 84% were seen once. The specimen sequenced was PBMCs. Receptors were obtained from a man younger than 35 in good health and CMV-seropositive.

This sequence joins TRBV7-8 and TRBJ1-1, with D tentatively TRBD1 (5 bases). The CDR3 consists of 13 residues. CDR1 is SGHVS and CDR2 is FQNEAQ in the germline V gene. V dropped 5 bases and J dropped 5 bases, with 12 bases sitting between them. CDR3 bases: TGTGCCAGCAGCATGGGCCCAGGGACTGAAGCTTTCTTT. Its protein is CASSMGPGTEAFF.

This clone was observed a handful of times. The V call is TRBV28, the J call TRBJ1-4, with 7 bases that match TRBD1. Trimming removed 8 bases from V and 5 bases from J; junction bases left unmatched: 8. CDR3 length: 14 amino acids. From germline, CDR1 is MDHEN and CDR2 SYDVKM. CDR3 sequence (DNA): TGTGCCAGCCACAGGGGCCGAACGAATGAAAAACTGTTTTTT. Protein sequence: CASHRGRTNEKLFF.

The rearrangement joins TRBV11-2 to TRBJ1-2; D unresolved. V gave up 0 bases and J gave up 6 bases, with 11 bases separating them. CDR1 is SGHAT, CDR2 FQNNGV, per germline. The CDR3 is 14 amino acids. CDR3 sequence: CASSLDLLTDGYTF. The CDR3 coding sequence is TGTGCCAGCAGCTTAGATCTGCTTACGGATGGCTACACCTTC.

V usage is TRBV6-5 and J usage is TRBJ1-2; weak D call: TRBD1 (6 bases). V dropped 6 bases and J dropped 4 bases, with 12 bases sitting between them. The CDR3 consists of 13 residues. Germline lookup yields CDR1 MNHEY and CDR2 SVGAGI. The CDR3 here is CASRSTGIYGYTF. The CDR3 DNA reads TGTGCCAGCAGATCTACAGGGATCTATGGCTACACCTTC.

In DNA form, the CDR3 reads TGTGCCAGCAGCCTCCCCTCGGGGGGCGCGTCTGGTGGCTACACCTTC. The encoded protein is CASSLPSGGASGGYTF. This sequence joins TRBV11-2 and TRBJ1-2; possible D gene TRBD1, 6 bases. The V and J ends lost 5 bases and 7 bases respectively, with 23 bases between them. The CDR3 has 16 amino acids. Germline V CDR1 and CDR2: SGHAT, FQNNGV. Variable domain in full (rest from reference TRBV11-2 and TRBJ1-2): EAGVAQSPRYKIIEKRQSVAFWCNPISGHATLYWYQQILGQGPKLLIQFQNNGVVDDSQLPKDRFSAERLKGVDSTLKIQPAKLEDSAVYLCASSLPSGGASGGYTFGSGTRLTVV.

The chain carries TRBV7-2 and TRBJ1-5; 8 bases align to TRBD1. CDR3 length equals 15 residues. Germline CDR1 SGHTA, CDR2 FQGNSA. V was pared by 3 bases and J by 5 bases, with 6 bases of the junction left unmatched. In DNA, the CDR3 is TGTGCCAGCAGCTTGTGGACAGGGCCGTATCAGCCCCAGCATTTT. This encodes CASSLWTGPYQPQHF.

As for this clone: This specimen includes other DNA sequences encoding the same CDR3. This chain uses TRBV19 with TRBJ2-3; D gene unclear. V shed 3 bases and J shed 3 bases, with 4 bases lying between them. CDR3 size: 12 residues. The V gene's germline CDR1 is LNHDA and CDR2 SQIVND (reference sequence). CDR3 loop: CASSIGTDTQYF. The DNA for the CDR3 is TGTGCCAGTAGTATCGGTACAGATACGCAGTATTTT. The variable domain in full, completed from reference TRBV19 and TRBJ2-3, reads DGGITQSPKYLFRKEGQNVTLSCEQNLNHDAMYWYRQDPGQGLRLIYYSQIVNDFQKGDIAEGYSVSREKKESFPLTVTSAQKNPTAFYLCASSIGTDTQYFGPGTRLTVL.

The rearrangement links TRBV10-3 to TRBJ1-1, with TRBD1 identical over 7 bases. The CDR3 loop spans 14 amino acids. Per the germline V gene, CDR1 is ENHRY and CDR2 is SYGVKD. The J segment lost 1 base and the V segment lost 2 bases, leaving 1 base of the junction unmatched. The DNA of the CDR3 is TGTGCCATCAGTGAGACAGGGGCGAACACTGAAGCTTTCTTT. Its translation is CAISETGANTEAFF.

The chain links TRBV30 to TRBJ1-1; TRBD1 matches 11 bases. The CDR3 runs to 15 residues. The V segment lost 2 bases and the J segment 7 bases; nucleotides outside the gene matches: 9. Germline V gene data show CDR1 as GTSNPN and CDR2 as SVGIG (reference sequence). CDR3 loop: CAWSPGTGGINEAFF. In nucleotides, the CDR3 is TGTGCCTGGAGTCCCGGGACAGGGGGAATTAATGAAGCTTTCTTT. Together with reference TRBV30 and TRBJ1-1, the CDR3 gives the full variable domain: SQTIHQWPATLVQPVGSPLSLECTVEGTSNPNLYWYRQAAGRGLQLLFYSVGIGQISSEVPQNLSASRPQDRQFILSSKKLLLSDSGFYLCAWSPGTGGINEAFFGQGTRLTVV.

The rearrangement joins TRBV6-5 to TRBJ2-1, with a possible D match to TRBD2 (7 bases). The germline CDR1 and CDR2 sequences are MNHEY and SVGAGI. Trimming removed 0 bases at V and 4 bases at J, with 10 bases between. The CDR3 consists of 15 residues. CDR3 DNA sequence: TGTGCCAGCAGTTACTCGAGGGGGGGATACAATGAGCAGTTCTTC. This gives the protein CASSYSRGGYNEQFF.

The chain links TRBV30 to TRBJ2-5; D ambiguous. Trimming took off 1 base at V and 7 bases at J, with 10 bases between the two ends. Germline-derived CDR1 and CDR2 are GTSNPN and SVGIG (reference sequence). CDR3 length: 12 residues. CDR3 coding DNA: TGTGCCTGGAGTGAAATTACGGGGACCCAGTACTTC. Its translation is CAWSEITGTQYF.

V usage is TRBV30 and J usage is TRBJ2-1; 7 bases match TRBD2. This CDR3 spans 16 amino acids. V lost 4 bases and J lost 4; bases outside the gene matches: 13. Germline-derived CDR1 and CDR2 are GTSNPN and SVGIG (reference sequence). Here the CDR3 reads CAWKPPGLHLYNEQFF. The CDR3 nucleotides read TGTGCCTGGAAACCACCGGGACTACACCTTTACAATGAGCAGTTCTTC.

There are a few counts of this clone. One junction end disagrees with the germline gene, perhaps due to a read error. The rearrangement links TRBV5-5 to TRBJ2-7, with 8 bases aligning to TRBD1. CDR3 size: 14 residues. Looked up from germline, CDR1 is SGHKS and CDR2 is YYEKEE (reference sequence). CDR3 region: CASTLVQGAYEQYF. CDR3 DNA sequence: TGTGCCAGCACCTTGGTACAGGGGGCCTACGAGCAGTACTTC.

This chain uses TRBV5-4 with TRBJ1-1; 8 bases are shared with TRBD1. Germline V gene sequence: CDR1 SGHNT, CDR2 YYREEE (reference sequence). This CDR3 has 16 residues. The V and J ends lost 4 bases and 0 bases, in that order; junction bases with no gene match: 8. CDR3 sequence (DNA): TGTGCCAGCAGCCTTACCGGGACAGGCCTGAACACTGAAGCTTTCTTT. Translating gives CASSLTGTGLNTEAFF.

The chain recombines TRBV29-1 with TRBJ1-1; D uncertain. Germline CDR1 reads SQVTM; CDR2 reads ANQGSEA. V dropped 8 bases and J dropped 6 bases, with 13 bases sitting between them. This CDR3 has 11 residues. The CDR3 region is CSFLAGSEAFF. CDR3 nucleotide sequence: TGCAGCTTCCTTGCCGGGTCTGAAGCTTTCTTT.

The V call is TRBV2, the J call TRBJ2-7, with D possibly being TRBD1 (5 bases). V was cut by 7 bases and J by 6 bases, with 16 bases left in between. The length of the CDR3 is 13 residues. The germline V gene has CDR1 SNHLY and CDR2 FYNNEI. The DNA of the CDR3 is TGTGCCAGCACCGCAGGGCTAGACCTCGAGCAGTACTTC. Encoded protein: CASTAGLDLEQYF.

The J gene is TRBJ1-1, the V gene TRBV4-1, with D maybe TRBD1 (5 bases). V was shortened by 1 base and J by 4 bases, with 10 bases between the two germline ends. CDR1 and CDR2 (germline): MGHRA, YSYEKL. The CDR3 loop spans 14 amino acids. CDR3 bases: TGCGCCAGCAGCCAAGGGGCGGGGGTCACTGAAGCTTTCTTT. Amino acid sequence: CASSQGAGVTEAFF.

J is TRBJ2-3 and V is TRBV4-1, with D perhaps matching TRBD2 (5 bases). Germline V gene lookup returns CDR1 MGHRA and CDR2 YSYEKL. Trimming pared 3 bases from V and 2 bases from J, leaving 15 bases between. This CDR3 is 16 amino acids long. This chain's CDR3 is CASSQAGNGVTDTQYF. The CDR3 bases are TGCGCCAGCAGCCAGGCCGGGAATGGAGTCACAGATACGCAGTATTTT.

The rearrangement links TRBV15 to TRBJ1-3, with TRBD1 matching 8 bases. J was trimmed by 5 bases and V by 3 bases; bases with no gene match: 3. The germline CDR1 and CDR2 sequences are LNHNV and YYDKDF (reference sequence). The CDR3 is 14 residues long. CDR3 DNA: TGTGCCACCAGCAGGGACAGGGATAGAAACACCATATATTTT. Its protein product is CATSRDRDRNTIYF.

The rearrangement joins TRBV30 to TRBJ2-3; no definite D call. Deletions cut 3 bases from V and 2 bases from J, with 15 bases between. The CDR3 runs to 15 residues. Germline CDR1 and CDR2: GTSNPN and SVGIG (reference sequence). The chain's CDR3 is CAWSRSEDFTDTQYF. CDR3 bases: TGTGCCTGGAGCCGATCAGAAGATTTCACAGATACGCAGTATTTT.

The chain's CDR3 is CASPCGRADNEQFF. The DNA for the CDR3 is TGTGCCAGCCCTTGTGGGAGGGCGGACAATGAGCAGTTCTTC. V usage is TRBV6-5 and J usage is TRBJ2-1, with TRBD2 matching over 7 bases. There are 14 residues in the CDR3. V trimming: 8 bases; J trimming: 5 bases; junction bases outside the gene matches: 9. Germline V lookup: CDR1 MNHEY, CDR2 SVGAGI.

The CDR3, as DNA: TGCGCCAGCAGGCCGGGACTAGCGGGAAGTATAGGGAGAGAGACCCAGTACTTC. This encodes CASRPGLAGSIGRETQYF. The V call is TRBV5-1, the J call TRBJ2-5; 13 nucleotides match TRBD2. The trim removed 5 bases at V and 4 bases at J, leaving 14 bases unmatched. The CDR3 has 18 residues. CDR1 and CDR2 (germline): SGHRS, YFSETQ.

This chain links TRBV5-4 with TRBJ2-7, with 8 bases identical to TRBD1. There are 14 residues in the CDR3. After removal of 3 bases from V and 3 bases from J, the junction contained 5 bases not matched to a gene. Per the germline V gene, CDR1 is SGHNT and CDR2 is YYREEE (reference sequence). CDR3 sequence reads: CASSSGQGGYEQYF. CDR3 DNA sequence: TGTGCCAGCAGCTCTGGACAGGGAGGCTACGAGCAGTACTTC.

The chain carries TRBV28 and TRBJ2-3, with TRBD2 matching over 10 bases. With V trimmed by 10 bases and J by 6 bases, 28 bases remained unmatched. The CDR3 runs 20 residues. Germline V lookup: CDR1 MDHEN, CDR2 SYDVKM. The CDR3 reads CATCSPPSASGSPSTDTQYF. Written as DNA, the CDR3 is TGTGCCACCTGTAGTCCTCCCTCGGCTAGCGGGAGCCCCTCAACCGATACGCAGTATTTT.

This clone occurred a few times. This chain links TRBV28 with TRBJ1-2; a possible D gene is TRBD1 (5 bases). Germline V CDR1 and CDR2: MDHEN, SYDVKM. Between the trimmed V and J ends, which lost 3 bases and 9 bases, there was a span of 17 bases. This CDR3 comprises 14 residues. DNA of the CDR3: TGTGCCAGCAGTTTGCTAGGGGAGGTCCGAAGCTACACCTTC. It is translated as CASSLLGEVRSYTF.